The 21 T cell receptor beta chains in this list originate from one sample, sequenced in a study of T cells expressing NK-cell markers. TCRdb reanalyzed the 5' RACE reads, giving one entry per CDR3 protein sequence and no DNA. This sample's table has 450,000 to 600,000 distinct CDR3 sequences. Sample: blood T cells: a sorted CD56 or NKG2C T cell subset, CD4+ or CD8+ T cells, or bulk PBMC T cells (not recorded which). The receptors stem from a man aged 18-30 years in good health.

The CDR3 region is CASGLDSVSYNQPQHF. The rearrangement joins TRBV12-5 to TRBJ1-5. The CDR3 extends over 16 amino acids. Germline V gene sequence: CDR1 LGHNT, CDR2 FRNRAP.

V usage is TRBV29-1 and J usage is TRBJ2-6. The V gene's germline CDR1 is SQVTM and CDR2 ANQGSEA. The CDR3 contains 16 residues. CDR3 amino acids: CSVEDRKNSGANVLTF.

V and J are TRBV20-1 and TRBJ2-1; without DNA, the TCRdb call of TRBD2 cannot be checked. The CDR3 totals 15 residues. From germline, CDR1 is DFQATT and CDR2 SNEGSKA (reference sequence). CDR3 in amino acids: CSAVTSAKAYNEQFF.

The V call is TRBV6-2 or TRBV6-3, the J call TRBJ2-2. The germline CDR1 and CDR2 sequences are MNHEY and SVGEGT. This CDR3 is built from 15 residues. The CDR3 reads CASSYSIRNTGELFF.

The chain links TRBV10-3 to TRBJ2-7; TCRdb selects TRBD2, and the lack of DNA leaves this call unchecked. This CDR3 has 14 amino acids. Germline V gives CDR1 ENHRY, CDR2 SYGVKD. The CDR3 region is CASEPSTSGYEQYF.

The chain recombines TRBV15 with TRBJ1-5. This CDR3 contains 13 residues. Germline V gives CDR1 LNHNV, CDR2 YYDKDF (reference sequence). The CDR3 sequence is CATSTGQHQPQHF.

The J gene is TRBJ1-1, the V gene TRBV6-5; TCRdb returns TRBD1, unconfirmable since there is no DNA. CDR3 length equals 17 residues. CDR1 and CDR2 (germline): MNHEY, SVGAGI. CDR3 residues: CASFSGIQGSGDTEAFF.

The genes are TRBV20-1 and TRBJ1-6; TCRdb's assignment of TRBD1 cannot be checked, as there is no DNA. Germline V gene data show CDR1 as DFQATT and CDR2 as SNEGSKA (reference sequence). This CDR3 comprises 15 residues. The CDR3 reads CSARDQGRVDSPLHF.

The rearrangement joins TRBV29-1 to TRBJ2-3; TCRdb calls TRBD1, which cannot be checked without DNA. Looked up from germline, CDR1 is SQVTM and CDR2 is ANQGSEA. The CDR3 sequence is 16 residues long. CDR3 amino acids: CSVEDVMDRAGDTQYF.

The chain recombines TRBV6-5 with TRBJ1-4; the TCRdb D gene call, TRBD1, has no DNA to confirm it. There are 15 residues in the CDR3. Per germline, CDR1 MNHEY and CDR2 SVGAGI. The CDR3 loop reads CASSSSGTAYEKLFF.

CDR3 loop: CASSLELSGYGTGELFF. The rearrangement uses TRBV5-1 and TRBJ2-2; the TCRdb call, TRBD2, lacks DNA for checking. The CDR3 has 17 amino acids. Germline V gene data show CDR1 as SGHRS and CDR2 as YFSETQ.

The chain couples TRBV12-3 or TRBV12-4 to TRBJ2-5. The CDR3 loop spans 15 amino acids. The CDR3: CASSFSGRGQGTQYF.

The genes are TRBV12-3 or TRBV12-4 and TRBJ2-3; TCRdb names TRBD1, which stays unverified in the absence of DNA. The CDR3 has 16 residues. CDR3 sequence: CASSLGATGSTDTQYF.

CDR3: CASSAWTGTSSGANVLTF. The chain joins TRBV9 to TRBJ2-6; absent DNA, TCRdb's TRBD1 call cannot be checked. Looked up from germline, CDR1 is SGDLS and CDR2 is YYNGEE. This CDR3 comprises 18 residues. The whole variable domain, filled in from reference TRBV9 and TRBJ2-6, reads DSGVTQTPKHLITATGQRVTLRCSPRSGDLSVYWYQQSLDQGLQFLIQYYNGEERAKGNILERFSAQQFPDLHSELNLSSLELGDSALYFCASSAWTGTSSGANVLTFGAGSRLTVL.

The gene calls are TRBV24-1 and TRBJ1-5; TCRdb's D call of TRBD1 is untestable without DNA. This CDR3 is built from 15 residues. Germline CDR1 KGHDR, CDR2 SFDVKD. CDR3 loop: CATSDPRQGIGPQHF.

The V gene is TRBV20-1, the J gene TRBJ2-1; TCRdb selects TRBD2, and the lack of DNA leaves this call unchecked. This CDR3 has 14 amino acids. The germline gives CDR1 DFQATT, CDR2 SNEGSKA (reference sequence). This chain's CDR3 is CSATLAGSENEQFF.

The chain uses TRBV9 and TRBJ2-3; TCRdb's D gene call, TRBD2, goes unchecked for lack of DNA. CDR1 and CDR2 (germline): SGDLS, YYNGEE. The CDR3 sequence is 16 residues long. The CDR3 sequence: CASSVGGRERTDTQYF. The full variable domain, its missing parts supplied by reference TRBV9 and TRBJ2-3, is DSGVTQTPKHLITATGQRVTLRCSPRSGDLSVYWYQQSLDQGLQFLIQYYNGEERAKGNILERFSAQQFPDLHSELNLSSLELGDSALYFCASSVGGRERTDTQYFGPGTRLTVL.

The CDR3 loop is CASSAPLAGGTDTQYF. The V gene is TRBV9, the J gene TRBJ2-3; checking the TCRdb D call of TRBD2 is not possible without DNA. Germline CDR1 reads SGDLS; CDR2 reads YYNGEE. There are 16 residues in the CDR3.

This rearrangement joins TRBV4-1 to TRBJ2-1; no DNA is available, so the TRBD1 call from TCRdb remains unchecked. The CDR3 length is 14 residues. Germline lookup yields CDR1 MGHRA and CDR2 YSYEKL. The CDR3 reads CASSQDPRGNEQFF.

V gene TRBV18 combines with J gene TRBJ2-1. Germline V lookup: CDR1 KGHSH, CDR2 LQKENI. The CDR3 is made up of 17 amino acids. This CDR3 is CASSPSLAVTSYNEQFF.

This chain links TRBV12-5 with TRBJ2-1; the TRBD2 assignment by TCRdb is unverifiable without DNA. Germline loops: CDR1 LGHNT, CDR2 FRNRAP. The CDR3 is 16 amino acids. The CDR3 loop is CASSGGTSGAYNEQFF.